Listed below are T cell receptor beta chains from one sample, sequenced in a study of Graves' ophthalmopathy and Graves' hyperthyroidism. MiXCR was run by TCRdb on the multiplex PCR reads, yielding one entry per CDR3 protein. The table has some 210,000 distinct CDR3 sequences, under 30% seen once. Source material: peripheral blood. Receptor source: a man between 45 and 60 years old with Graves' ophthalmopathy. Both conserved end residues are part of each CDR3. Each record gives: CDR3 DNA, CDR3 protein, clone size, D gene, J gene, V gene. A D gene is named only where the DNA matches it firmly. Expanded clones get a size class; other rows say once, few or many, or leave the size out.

TGCAGCGCTACACAGTTCACTGAAGCTTTCTTT	CSATQFTEAFF	few	-	TRBJ1-1	TRBV29-1
TGTGCCAGCAGTTCCCAGGGGGTTGGCTACACCTTC	CASSSQGVGYTF	many	TRBD1	TRBJ1-2	TRBV7-2
TGTGCCAGCCACGACCACCAAGACAGAGACTACGAGCAGTACTTC	CASHDHQDRDYEQYF	many	-	TRBJ2-7	TRBV6-2/TRBV6-3
TGTGCCAGCAGCCTTGAGGGACCGAAAGTCGGGGAGCTGTTTTTT	CASSLEGPKVGELFF	many	-	TRBJ2-2	TRBV7-9
TGTGCCAGCAGCACGACAGGGGCGGTAGGAGAAGCTTTCTTT	CASSTTGAVGEAFF	many	TRBD1	TRBJ1-1	TRBV28
TGTGCCAGCAGTTACTGGGGACAGGGCGCCCACGAGCAGTACTTC	CASSYWGQGAHEQYF	-	TRBD1	TRBJ2-7	TRBV6-5
TGTGCCAGCAGCCAAGGGGTGGCGGGAGCGGCCGGGGAGCTGTTTTTT	CASSQGVAGAAGELFF	many	TRBD2	TRBJ2-2	TRBV4-2
TGTGCCAGCAGCAGGGACGGGCCCTACGAGCAGTACTTC	CASSRDGPYEQYF	many	-	TRBJ2-7	TRBV11-2
TGTGCCAGCAGGGGGGCGGGACAGGGCCGACAGCCCCAGCATTTT	CASRGAGQGRQPQHF	many	TRBD1	TRBJ1-5	TRBV28
TGTGCCAGCAGTTACGCCCCAACTAGCGGGAGATCCGCAAGGGAGACCCAGTACTTC	CASSYAPTSGRSARETQYF	many	TRBD2	TRBJ2-5	TRBV6-6